The present entry profiles one T cell receptor beta chain with its context. Its antigen is as yet unknown. This specimen comes from a study of shared clonotypes between healthy human individuals. Study details: There were three CD4 naive, three CD4 memory, two CD8 naive and one CD8 memory plates per donor. Study-level findings and limits: Among the subsets, naive ones generally showed larger estimated richness than memory ones. It was expected that sequencing depth would affect clonotype sharing among donors.

Germline V CDR1 and CDR2: MNHEY, SMNVEV (reference sequence). The germline V and J ends were trimmed by 3 bases and 4 bases, with 15 bases remaining between them. The CDR3 has 15 residues. Clones were read by immunoSEQ multiplex PCR, and TCRdb kept only the in-frame ones, dropping some. This sample has 660,000 or so clones; 95% to 96% occur once, and the top ten carry roughly 0.1%. Naivety among CD8 cells was defined by CD45RO negativity and positive CCR7 selection, thereby excluding terminally differentiated effector memory CD45RA+ cells. The sequenced material came from naive CD8+ T cells sorted from blood. This clonotype was obtained from a young woman in good health. This chain joins TRBV27 and TRBJ1-2; maybe TRBD1 (5 bases). DNA for the CDR3: TGTGCCAGCAGTTTCACCGTCGACAGCCCCTATGGCTACACCTTC. Its translation is CASSFTVDSPYGYTF.